These 15 T cell receptor beta chains were all obtained from the same sample, sequenced in a study of OX40 agonist ivuxolimab in advanced cancers. Preparation of the library involved the immunoSEQ multiplex PCR assay. TCRdb took over this immuneACCESS table, retaining in-frame rearrangements with V and J assigned. Such tables are incomplete; in checked studies, under half of the missing clones stem from an unresolved V gene, and the remainder is unexplained. This sample lists about 66,000 clones; around 80% were detected once. The ten most abundant clones make up 6.5% to 7.5% of the sample. The sequenced sample was CD4+ or CD8+ T cells sorted from blood, obtained in a trial of the OX40 agonist ivuxolimab. These receptors were taken from an adult with an advanced solid tumor such as melanoma, head and neck, liver or kidney cancer.

This clone was counted only a few times. V usage is TRBV10-3 and J usage is TRBJ1-5; 9 bases match TRBD1. J lost 3 bases, V lost 6 bases, and 6 bases had no gene match. Germline lookup yields CDR1 ENHRY and CDR2 SYGVKD. The CDR3 loop spans 15 amino acids. The CDR3 here is CAIRQGAEDNQPQHF. The DNA for the CDR3 is TGTGCCATCAGACAGGGGGCTGAAGACAATCAGCCCCAGCATTTT.

This chain uses TRBV6-4 with TRBJ1-5; tentatively, D is TRBD1 (5 bases). The CDR3 spans 15 residues. The V gene's germline CDR1 is MRHNA and CDR2 SNTAGT. Trimming stripped 7 bases from V and 5 bases from J, with 18 bases between. CDR3: CASKTPGGGHQPQHF. DNA of the CDR3: TGTGCCAGCAAGACCCCGGGGGGAGGGCATCAGCCCCAGCATTTT.

The chain employs TRBV9 and TRBJ1-2; TRBD1 matches 9 bases. CDR1 SGDLS and CDR2 YYNGEE come from the germline V gene. This CDR3 spans 15 amino acids. Trimming took 0 bases from V and 6 from J; bases not matched to a gene: 6. The CDR3 loop is CASSVATGGVDGYTF. CDR3 DNA sequence: TGTGCCAGCAGCGTAGCTACAGGGGGCGTAGATGGCTACACCTTC.

This chain uses TRBV29-1 with TRBJ1-2; a possible D gene is TRBD1 (6 bases). Trimming removed 4 bases from V and 2 bases from J, with 14 bases in between. Germline assignment: CDR1 SQVTM and CDR2 ANQGSEA. The CDR3 totals 14 residues. The CDR3 sequence: CSVGERDTNYGYTF. The CDR3 nucleotides are TGCAGCGTTGGGGAGCGGGACACCAACTATGGCTACACCTTC.

The V call is TRBV6-6, the J call TRBJ1-6; D might be TRBD1 (5 bases). V lost 5 bases and J lost 10, with 15 bases in between. There are 14 residues in the CDR3. The germline V gene encodes CDR1 MNHNY and CDR2 SVGAGI (reference sequence). The CDR3 is CASSTSGPLSPLHF. The CDR3 DNA sequence: TGTGCCAGCAGTACCTCGGGGCCACTCTCACCCCTCCACTTT.

V is TRBV2 and J is TRBJ2-2; D is perhaps TRBD2 (5 bases). The CDR3 has 14 residues. The germline V gene has CDR1 SNHLY and CDR2 FYNNEI. V was trimmed by 7 bases and J by 2 bases, leaving 11 bases between them. For the CDR3, the DNA is TGTGCCAGCACGCGGGTTTCAAACACCGGGGAGCTGTTTTTT. Protein product: CASTRVSNTGELFF.

The table lists this clone with a count of one. The chain has TRBV27 and TRBJ2-1; TRBD2 might be the D (6 bases). The V and J ends lost 4 bases and 12 bases respectively, with 19 bases between them. The CDR3 extends over 14 amino acids. Germline loops: CDR1 MNHEY, CDR2 SMNVEV (reference sequence). The CDR3 DNA reads TGTGCCAGCAGTTCCCCCGACTGGCGGGGTGTGCAGTTCTTC. This sequence encodes CASSSPDWRGVQFF.

This chain links TRBV5-1 with TRBJ2-1; D not resolved. The CDR3 contains 14 residues. Germline V lookup: CDR1 SGHRS, CDR2 YFSETQ. V was clipped by 1 base and J by 7 bases, with 12 bases between them. This CDR3 is CASSLPTEGNEQFF. CDR3 DNA: TGCGCCAGCAGCTTGCCAACGGAAGGTAATGAGCAGTTCTTC.

The chain is built from TRBV28 and TRBJ1-2; D not certain. This CDR3 contains 12 residues. The V gene's germline CDR1 is MDHEN and CDR2 SYDVKM. V gave up 3 bases and J gave up 4 bases, with 6 bases separating them. The CDR3 sequence: CASSFRSYGYTF. The CDR3 bases are TGTGCCAGCAGTTTTCGGAGCTATGGCTACACCTTC.

This chain uses TRBV27 with TRBJ2-3, with 8 bases fitting TRBD2. CDR3 length: 17 amino acids. V dropped 5 bases and J dropped 1; count of bases not matched to a gene: 11. The germline V gene encodes CDR1 MNHEY and CDR2 SMNVEV (reference sequence). CDR3 sequence: CASSPGLVSRGTDTQYF. DNA of the CDR3: TGTGCCAGCAGTCCGGGACTAGTGAGTAGGGGCACAGATACGCAGTATTTT.

This clone has only a few counts. The chain carries TRBV11-2 and TRBJ2-3; D gene ambiguous. The CDR3 has 14 residues. Trimming took off 1 base at V and 6 bases at J, with 11 bases between the two ends. Germline V gene data show CDR1 as SGHAT and CDR2 as FQNNGV. The CDR3: CASSLVVLGDTQYF. In DNA form, the CDR3 reads TGTGCCAGCAGCTTAGTCGTCCTCGGGGATACGCAGTATTTT.

The rearrangement joins TRBV6-5 to TRBJ2-3; unclear D gene. The CDR3 totals 13 residues. Germline V gene lookup returns CDR1 MNHEY and CDR2 SVGAGI. The V and J ends lost 6 bases and 2 bases respectively, with 9 bases between them. The CDR3 sequence: CASREISTDTQYF. The CDR3 DNA is TGTGCCAGCAGGGAAATTTCCACAGATACGCAGTATTTT.

The V call is TRBV11-2, the J call TRBJ2-7; 11 positions agree with TRBD1. The CDR3 contains 15 residues. The germline gives CDR1 SGHAT, CDR2 FQNNGV. The trim removed 5 bases at V and 5 bases at J, leaving 8 bases unmatched. The CDR3 DNA follows: TGTGCCAGCAGCACTCGGACAGGGGGCATCGACGAGCAGTACTTC. It encodes CASSTRTGGIDEQYF. Together with reference TRBV11-2 and TRBJ2-7, the CDR3 gives the full variable domain: EAGVAQSPRYKIIEKRQSVAFWCNPISGHATLYWYQQILGQGPKLLIQFQNNGVVDDSQLPKDRFSAERLKGVDSTLKIQPAKLEDSAVYLCASSTRTGGIDEQYFGPGTRLTVT.

V gene TRBV2 combines with J gene TRBJ1-2; D unclear. Germline lookup yields CDR1 SNHLY and CDR2 FYNNEI. The CDR3 runs to 13 residues. V dropped 2 bases and J dropped 3 bases, with 7 bases sitting between them. CDR3 nucleotide sequence: TGTGCCAGCAGTGAAATGCAGGACTATGGCTACACCTTC. Translated, it gives CASSEMQDYGYTF.

The chain carries TRBV10-3 and TRBJ2-2, with D tentatively TRBD1 (6 bases). Trimming shortened V by 10 bases and J by 6 bases, and 15 bases separated the two germline ends. This CDR3 has 13 residues. CDR1 is ENHRY and CDR2 is SYGVKD in the germline V gene. The CDR3 spells CASSYAGAGELFF. CDR3 DNA sequence: TGTGCCAGCAGCTATGCAGGGGCCGGGGAGCTGTTTTTT.